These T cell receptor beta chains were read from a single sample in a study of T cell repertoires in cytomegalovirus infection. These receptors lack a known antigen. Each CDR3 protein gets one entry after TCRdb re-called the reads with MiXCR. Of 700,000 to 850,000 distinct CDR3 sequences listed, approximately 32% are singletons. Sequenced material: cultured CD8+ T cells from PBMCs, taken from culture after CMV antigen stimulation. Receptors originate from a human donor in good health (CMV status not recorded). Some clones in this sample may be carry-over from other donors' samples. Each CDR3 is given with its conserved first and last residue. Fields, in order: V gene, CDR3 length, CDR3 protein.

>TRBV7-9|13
CATDDRDNQPQHF
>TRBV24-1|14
CATSQGGPANEQFF
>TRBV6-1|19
CASSFPGQGAASYNSPLHF
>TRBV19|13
CASISQGLHEQFF
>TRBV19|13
CASSRLGTDTQYF
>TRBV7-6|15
CASSLGGSITDTQYF
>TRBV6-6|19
CASSYIFSVSREGEETQYF
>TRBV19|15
CASRARTDSNQPQHF
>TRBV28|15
CASSIPPGLGDTQYF
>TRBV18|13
CANSPEMNYGYTF
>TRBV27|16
CASSLPFRGGAGEAFF
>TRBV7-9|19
CASSLVGGQEYSGANVLTF
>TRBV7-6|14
CASSSTQGNTEAFF
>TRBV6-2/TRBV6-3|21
CASSYSRLAGGPSPSYNEQFF
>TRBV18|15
CASSPPRAAVEKLFF
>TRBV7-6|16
CVSSLGEGAGNQPQHF
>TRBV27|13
CASRHGTVNEQFF
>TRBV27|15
CASSLSGGSNYGYTF
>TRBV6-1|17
CASTGGIGSPITDTQYF
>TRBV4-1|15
CASSQGVDSSYEQYF
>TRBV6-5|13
CASSYPRGHGYTF
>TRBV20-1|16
CSARDPTRENTGELFF
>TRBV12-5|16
CASGFSADPSTDTQYF
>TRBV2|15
CASSDDRGGNQPQHF
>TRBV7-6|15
CASSLSGGEYNEQFF
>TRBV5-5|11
CASSSKDTQYF
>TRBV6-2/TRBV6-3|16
CASRTPTGEGGQPQHF
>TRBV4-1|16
CASSQESQGINTEAFF
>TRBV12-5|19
CASGLVSTYSFEYQETQYF
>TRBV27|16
CASSNTGTAYSTGYTF
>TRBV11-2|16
CASSSPSQGINEKLFF
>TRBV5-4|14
CASSLEGAVDGYTF
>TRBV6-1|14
CASSVPGQGGGYTF
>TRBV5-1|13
CATREGVGTEAFF
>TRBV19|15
CASSIWYRSNTEAFF